Described below is a single T cell receptor (beta chain) sequence and its context. Its antigen remains undetermined. No quality values exist for individual bases; no much larger clone is one base distant. Donors were healthy HIV-negative adults with no recently reported acute infections or vaccinations. Every donor was a Caucasian adult living in Nashville, Tennessee, USA. CD8 memory samples combined magnetically selected CD45RO+ cells with CCR7-negative CD45RA+ effector memory (TemRA) cells. Blood was collected by leukapheresis, and PBMCs were isolated by Ficoll-Histopaque density gradient centrifugation and then cryopreserved in liquid nitrogen vapor phase. Analytical flow cytometry was used to check the purity and quantity of every magnetically sorted T cell population. Each sorted fraction had its genomic DNA isolated and then quantified by UV absorbance on a Nanodrop 2000c. Using the deep immunoSEQ assay, TCR CDR3 regions were amplified from genomic DNA by multiplex PCR. Extracted genomic DNA from each cell subset was distributed evenly across all wells of several immunoSEQ 96-well plates, and each plate was treated as a replicate. For sorted subsets, about 200 ng genomic DNA, equal to 30,000 or so T cell genomes, was loaded into each replicate PCR. Purified libraries were measured with a Qubit 3.0 fluorometer, size-checked on a Bioanalyzer 2100, and measured again with the KAPA Library Quantification kit. Every immunoSEQ 96-well plate was sequenced on a separate single-read 150-cycle Illumina NextSeq 550 flow cell. The authors' pipeline ran thus. Because the immunoSEQ output included only junctional sequences and no quality scores, the filtering could not be the same as the filtering used for full-length reads. Sequences were annotated with PyIR, a Python wrapper for IgBLAST v1.9, using IMGT germline references to assign V/J genes and CDR3. Reads were filtered out if the reads had weak V/J assignments (E-value above 1e-6), no CDR3, stop codons, out-of-frame junctions, or ambiguous translated residues. A V3J clonotype was defined by an identical inferred V gene, J gene, and CDR3 amino acid sequence. To compute the percentage overlap between repertoires, the number of shared unique clonotypes was divided by the size of the smaller repertoire. Three approaches were used to assess repertoire richness: RTK rarefaction, the Chao1 estimator, and Recon v2.1 estimates of unobserved clonotypes. Generation probabilities for all TCRbeta clonotypes obtained by the gDNA method from a handful of donors were computed using OLGA. The source is immuneACCESS, and TCRdb retained only in-frame sequences with V and J called. Part of the clones is not carried over; for the studies checked, unresolved V genes explain less than half of this, and the remainder is unexplained. The V and J calls and clone size were taken over from that table, and D and trimming were inferred from the DNA. This sample is represented by about 380,000 clones; about 96% of them were singletons. 0.32% of the sample rests with the top ten.

The sample belongs to a study of shared clonotypes between healthy human individuals (dated by TCRdb to 2018 to 2020). Notes on the research overall: A couple of women and a few men aged 18 to 49 years were included in the cohort. To estimate repertoire size and how much clonotype sharing occurs between individuals, the study deeply sequenced the blood TCR repertoires of 4 to 6 healthy adults. To increase sequencing depth and limit assay-specific biases, different laboratories used diverse techniques to prepare libraries and sequence TCR repertoires. Each donor's leukapheresis produced roughly between roughly 0.85 and 9.5 billion PBMCs. For each donor, three plates each were used for CD4 naive and CD4 memory, two plates were used for CD8 naive, and one plate was used for CD8 memory. What the study reported, not specific to this receptor: Incomplete sequencing was indicated by rarefaction of sorted-subset datasets, despite the large sequencing depth. Sharing across several donors was observed for approximately 4.6% of naive CD4, 3.5% of naive CD8, 2.3% of memory CD4, and roughly 0.43% of memory CD8 clonotypes. Estimated clonotype richness was generally larger for naive than for memory subsets. Higher generation probabilities were observed for clonotypes shared by all four sorted-subset donors than for non-shared clonotypes. Pairwise subsampling led to the expectation that sequencing depth would affect the degree of clonotype sharing among donors. The genetic and exposure-history diversity represented was limited by the small number of donors. Sampling was restricted to blood, and TCR repertoires in tissue are likely to differ from TCR repertoires in blood.

The CDR3 sequence holds 14 residues, the cysteine and phenylalanine included. Here the CDR3 DNA is all that survives: 42 bases in frame from base 1. Per the germline V gene, MDHEN is the CDR1 and SYDVKM is the CDR2. Trimming takes 8 bases off V and 4 bases off J; junction bases not matched to a gene: 6. This TCR was sampled from a man younger than 45 in good health. The rearrangement joined TRBV28 to TRBJ1-5; TRBD1 fits 9 bases in the junction. The specimen was memory CD8+ T cells sorted from blood. What the cell subset or site label conveys for this sample: CD45RO+ cells pooled with CCR7-negative TemRA cells. The CDR3 here reads CASSSGTGNQPQHF. The sequenced DNA: TGTGCCAGCTCGTCCGGGACAGGGAATCAGCCCCAGCATTTT.